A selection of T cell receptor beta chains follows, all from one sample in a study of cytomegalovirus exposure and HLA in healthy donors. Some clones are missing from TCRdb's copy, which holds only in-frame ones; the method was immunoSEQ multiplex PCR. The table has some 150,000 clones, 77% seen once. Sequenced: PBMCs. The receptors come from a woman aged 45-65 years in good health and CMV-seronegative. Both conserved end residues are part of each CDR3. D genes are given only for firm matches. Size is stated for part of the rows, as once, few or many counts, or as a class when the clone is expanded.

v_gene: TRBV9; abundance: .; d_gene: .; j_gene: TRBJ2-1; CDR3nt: TGTGCCAGCAGCGTCTGGGGGCCTTACAATGAGCAGTTCTTC; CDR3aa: CASSVWGPYNEQFF
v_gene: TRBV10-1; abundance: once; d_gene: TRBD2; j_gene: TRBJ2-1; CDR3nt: TGCGCCTTACGGAGCGGGGGGCCTAAGAAGTACTCCTACAATGAGCAGTTCTTC; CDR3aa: CALRSGGPKKYSYNEQFF
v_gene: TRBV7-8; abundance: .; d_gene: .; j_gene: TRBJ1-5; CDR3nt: TGTGCCAGCAGCTTCCGCAGGAGCAATCAGCCCCAGCATTTT; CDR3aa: CASSFRRSNQPQHF
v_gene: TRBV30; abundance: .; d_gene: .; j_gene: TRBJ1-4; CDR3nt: TGTGCCTGGAGTGCAGGGGAGTCTAGGTTTTTT; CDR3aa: CAWSAGESRFF
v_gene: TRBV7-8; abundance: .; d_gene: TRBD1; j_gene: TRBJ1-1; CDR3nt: TGTGCCAGCAGCCCCCGGGACAGCGTGAACACTGAAGCTTTCTTT; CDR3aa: CASSPRDSVNTEAFF
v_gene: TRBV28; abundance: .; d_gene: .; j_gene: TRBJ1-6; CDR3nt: TGTGCCAGCAGTTTGTCGTCGAGGGATTCACCCCTCCACTTT; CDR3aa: CASSLSSRDSPLHF
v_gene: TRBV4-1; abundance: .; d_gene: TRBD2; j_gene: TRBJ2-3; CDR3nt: TGCGCCAGCAGCCCTCAAATCTCGGGGAGCGGGGGGCGGGATACGCAGTATTTT; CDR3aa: CASSPQISGSGGRDTQYF
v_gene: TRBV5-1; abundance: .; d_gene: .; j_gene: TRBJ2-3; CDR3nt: TGCGCCAGCAGCTTGGACTGGAGCACAGATACGCAGTATTTT; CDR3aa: CASSLDWSTDTQYF
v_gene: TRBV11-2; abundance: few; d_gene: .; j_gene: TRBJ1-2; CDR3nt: TGTGCCAGCAGCCTGAGCGGCAGTAGTAACTATGGCTACACCTTC; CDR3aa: CASSLSGSSNYGYTF
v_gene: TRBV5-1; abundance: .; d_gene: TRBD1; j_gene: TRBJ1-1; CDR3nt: TGCGCCAGCAGCTGGGGACAGGGGATGAACACTGAAGCTTTCTTT; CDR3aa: CASSWGQGMNTEAFF
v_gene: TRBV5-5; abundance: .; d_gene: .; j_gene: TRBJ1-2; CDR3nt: TGTGCCAGCAGCATGGACGGAGCTAACTATGGCTACACCTTC; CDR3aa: CASSMDGANYGYTF
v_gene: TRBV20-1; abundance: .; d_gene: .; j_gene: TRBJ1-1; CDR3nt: TGCAGTGCTACCGACTACACTGAAGCTTTCTTT; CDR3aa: CSATDYTEAFF
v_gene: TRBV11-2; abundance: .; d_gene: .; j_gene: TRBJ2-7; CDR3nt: TGTGCCAGCAGCTTAGATCTGAGGGACGAGCAGTACTTC; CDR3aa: CASSLDLRDEQYF
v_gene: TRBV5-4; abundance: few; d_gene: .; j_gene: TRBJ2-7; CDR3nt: TGTGCCAGCAGCTTGGATAGTACCGGCGAGCAGTACTTC; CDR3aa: CASSLDSTGEQYF
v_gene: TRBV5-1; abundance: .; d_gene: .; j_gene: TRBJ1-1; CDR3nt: TGCGCCAGCACCTGGGGGGGGCGACAGTCCACTGAAGCTTTCTTT; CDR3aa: CASTWGGRQSTEAFF
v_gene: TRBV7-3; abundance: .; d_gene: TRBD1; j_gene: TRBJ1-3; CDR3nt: TGTGCCAGCAGCTTATCGGGACAGGGCTCTGGAAACACCATATATTTT; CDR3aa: CASSLSGQGSGNTIYF
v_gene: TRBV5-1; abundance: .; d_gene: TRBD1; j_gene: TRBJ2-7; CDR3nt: TGCGCCAGCAGCTTGGCGGGACAGGGTACCTACGAGCAGTACTTC; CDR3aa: CASSLAGQGTYEQYF
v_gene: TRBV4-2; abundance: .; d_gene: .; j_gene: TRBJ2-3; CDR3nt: TGTGCCAGCAGCCCGGACAGTACAGATACGCAGTATTTT; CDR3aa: CASSPDSTDTQYF
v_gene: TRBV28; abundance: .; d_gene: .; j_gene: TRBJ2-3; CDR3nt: TGTGCCAGCAGTTTATACCCAGGACAACGCACAGATACGCAGTATTTT; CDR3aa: CASSLYPGQRTDTQYF
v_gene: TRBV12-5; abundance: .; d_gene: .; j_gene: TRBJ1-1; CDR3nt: TGTGCTAGTGGTTTGGGACAGCCGAACACTGAAGCTTTCTTT; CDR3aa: CASGLGQPNTEAFF
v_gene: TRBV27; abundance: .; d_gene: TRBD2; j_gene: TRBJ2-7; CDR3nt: TGTGCCAGCAGTTTTAGCGGGGGACCGTACGAGCAGTACTTC; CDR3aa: CASSFSGGPYEQYF
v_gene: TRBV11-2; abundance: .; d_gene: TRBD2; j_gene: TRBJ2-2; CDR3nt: TGTGCCAGCAGCTTAGGGGGTAGCGGGGTCAGGTCCGGGGAGCTATTTTTT; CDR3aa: CASSLGGSGVRSGELFF
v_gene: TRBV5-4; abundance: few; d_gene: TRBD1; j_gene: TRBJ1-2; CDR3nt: TGTGCCAGCAGCATCGGGACAGTTTCTACTAACTATGGCTACACCTTC; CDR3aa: CASSIGTVSTNYGYTF
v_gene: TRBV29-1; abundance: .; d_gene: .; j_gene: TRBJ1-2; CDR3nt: TGCAGCGTTGATGGGCAGGAAGAAGGCTACACCTTC; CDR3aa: CSVDGQEEGYTF
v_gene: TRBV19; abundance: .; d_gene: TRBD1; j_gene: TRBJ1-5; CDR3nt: TGTGCCACCAGGGGTTGGACAGGGAGGTATCAGCCCCAGCATTTT; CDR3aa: CATRGWTGRYQPQHF
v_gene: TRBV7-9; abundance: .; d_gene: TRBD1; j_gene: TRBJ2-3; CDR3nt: TGTGCCAGCAGCCGACAGGGGGCTATGGGGACAGATACGCAGTATTTT; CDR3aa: CASSRQGAMGTDTQYF
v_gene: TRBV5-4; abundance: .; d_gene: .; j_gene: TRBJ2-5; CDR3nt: TGTGCCAGCAGCAACACTAGGGACCAAGAGACCCAGTACTTC; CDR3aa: CASSNTRDQETQYF
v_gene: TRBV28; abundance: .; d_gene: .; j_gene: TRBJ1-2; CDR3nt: TGTGCCAGCAGTACCACTTCGGATGGCTACACCTTC; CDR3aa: CASSTTSDGYTF
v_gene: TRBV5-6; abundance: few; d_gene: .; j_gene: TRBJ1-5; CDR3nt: TGTGCCAGCAGCTTGGGTATGAGGGATCAGCCCCAGCATTTT; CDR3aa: CASSLGMRDQPQHF
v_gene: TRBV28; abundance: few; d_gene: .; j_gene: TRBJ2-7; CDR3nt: TGTGCCAGCAATGATATTCCCGATACAGGGAACGAGCAGTACTTC; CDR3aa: CASNDIPDTGNEQYF
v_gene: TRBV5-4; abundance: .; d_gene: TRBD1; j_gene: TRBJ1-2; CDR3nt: TGTGCCAGCAGCAGCCGGGACAGGGGTTTCAACTATGGCTACACCTTC; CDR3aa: CASSSRDRGFNYGYTF
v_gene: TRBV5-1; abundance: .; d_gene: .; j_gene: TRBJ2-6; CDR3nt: TGCGCCAGCAGCTTGGCTGGGGTCCAGGGTATCTCTGGGGCCAACGTCCTGACTTTC; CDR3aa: CASSLAGVQGISGANVLTF
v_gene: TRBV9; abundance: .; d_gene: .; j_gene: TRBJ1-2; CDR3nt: TGTGCCAGCAGCGTAGGCCAGGTCTCTATCTATGGCTACACCTTC; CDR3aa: CASSVGQVSIYGYTF
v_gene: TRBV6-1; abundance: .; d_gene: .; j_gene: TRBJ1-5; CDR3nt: TGTGCCAGCAGTCCAAGTCGGGGAAGCAATCAGCCCCAACATTTT; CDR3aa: CASSPSRGSNQPQHF
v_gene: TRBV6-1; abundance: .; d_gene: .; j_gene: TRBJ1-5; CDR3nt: TGTGCCAGCAGTGTACAGGGCAATCAGCCCCAGCATTTT; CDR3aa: CASSVQGNQPQHF
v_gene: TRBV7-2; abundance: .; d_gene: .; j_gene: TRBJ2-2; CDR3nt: TGTGCCAGCAGCTTAGTTAGCACCGGGGAGCTGTTTTTT; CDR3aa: CASSLVSTGELFF
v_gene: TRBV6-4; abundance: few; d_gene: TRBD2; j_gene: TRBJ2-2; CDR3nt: TGTGCCAGCAGTGAGAGCGGGGGGGCCACCGGGGAGCTGTTTTTT; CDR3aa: CASSESGGATGELFF
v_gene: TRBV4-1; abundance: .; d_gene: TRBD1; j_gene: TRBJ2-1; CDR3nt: TGCGCCAGCAGCCAAGATGACAGGGGTTCTGTCGGCAATGAGCAGTTCTTC; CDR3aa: CASSQDDRGSVGNEQFF
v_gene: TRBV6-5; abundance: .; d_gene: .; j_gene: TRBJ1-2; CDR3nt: TGTGCCAGCAGTTACAACGAGGGTGCGGGGGATGGCTACACCTTC; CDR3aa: CASSYNEGAGDGYTF
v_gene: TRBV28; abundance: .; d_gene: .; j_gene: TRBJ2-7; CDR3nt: TGTGCCAGTACAGGTCCCTACGAGCAGTACTTC; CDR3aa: CASTGPYEQYF
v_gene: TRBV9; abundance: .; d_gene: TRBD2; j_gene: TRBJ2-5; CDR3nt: TGTGCCAGCAGCGTAGGAATATTGGGACTAGCGGGGGCCGGGGAGACCCAGTACTTC; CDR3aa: CASSVGILGLAGAGETQYF
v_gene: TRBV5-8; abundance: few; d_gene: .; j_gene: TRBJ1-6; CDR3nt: TGTGCCAGCAGCTCTACTATTAAGGATTCACCCCTCCACTTT; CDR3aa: CASSSTIKDSPLHF
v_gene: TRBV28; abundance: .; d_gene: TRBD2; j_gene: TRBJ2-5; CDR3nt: TGTGCCAGCAGTTTTCAGGGAGGGGAGACCCAGTACTTC; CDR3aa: CASSFQGGETQYF
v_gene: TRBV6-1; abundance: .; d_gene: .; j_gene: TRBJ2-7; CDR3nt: TGTGCCAGCTCACAGACAGCCGAGCAGTACTTC; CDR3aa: CASSQTAEQYF
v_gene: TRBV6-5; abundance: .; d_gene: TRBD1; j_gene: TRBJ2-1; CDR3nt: TGTGCCAGCAGGGGACAGCCTTCCTACAATGAGCAGTTCTTC; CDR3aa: CASRGQPSYNEQFF
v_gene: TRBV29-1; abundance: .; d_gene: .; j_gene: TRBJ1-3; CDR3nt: TGCAGCGTTGACGGTGGGACAACTGGAAACACCATATATTTT; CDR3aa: CSVDGGTTGNTIYF
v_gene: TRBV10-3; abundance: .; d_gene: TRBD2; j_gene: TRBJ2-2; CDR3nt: TGTGCCATCAGGACACTAGCGGGGGGCACCGGGGAGCTGTTTTTT; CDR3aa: CAIRTLAGGTGELFF
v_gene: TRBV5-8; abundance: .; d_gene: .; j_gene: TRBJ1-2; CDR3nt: TGTGCCAGCAGCACCTCCGGGACAAGCCTCGGATATGGCTACACCTTC; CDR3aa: CASSTSGTSLGYGYTF
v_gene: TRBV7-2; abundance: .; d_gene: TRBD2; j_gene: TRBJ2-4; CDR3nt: TGTGCCAGCAGCTTAGTCGGGGGGGAAAACATTCAGTACTTC; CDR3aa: CASSLVGGENIQYF
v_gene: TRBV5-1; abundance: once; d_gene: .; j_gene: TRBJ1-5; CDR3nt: TGCGCCAGCAGCTACGACAGGAATCAGCCCCAGCATTTT; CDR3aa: CASSYDRNQPQHF
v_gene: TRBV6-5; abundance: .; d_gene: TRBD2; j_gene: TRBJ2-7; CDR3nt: TGTGCCAGCAGTTACCGATTTGGACTAGCGGACGAGCAGTACTTC; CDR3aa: CASSYRFGLADEQYF
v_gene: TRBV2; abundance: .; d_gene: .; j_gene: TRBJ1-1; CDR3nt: TGTGCCAGCAGTTTAACAGAATCCACTGAAGCTTTCTTT; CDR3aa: CASSLTESTEAFF
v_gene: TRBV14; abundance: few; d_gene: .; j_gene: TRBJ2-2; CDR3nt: TGTGCCAGCAGACCGGACAGGAACACCGGGGAGCTGTTTTTT; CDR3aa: CASRPDRNTGELFF
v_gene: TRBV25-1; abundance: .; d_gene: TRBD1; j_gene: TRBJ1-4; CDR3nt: TGTGCCAGCAGTGACCGGACAGGGGTGGCGGCTAATGAAAAACTGTTTTTT; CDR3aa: CASSDRTGVAANEKLFF